The clone carrying this T cell receptor (beta chain) has only one observation. Each CDR3 protein is one row after TCRdb ran MiXCR on the RT-PCR reads. The repertoire holds around 700,000 distinct CDR3 sequences, 14% seen once, with 3.6% in the top ten. CDR3 length equals 16 residues. J was trimmed by 3 bases and V by 3 bases; bases with no gene match: 9. Germline assignment: CDR1 KGHSH and CDR2 LQKENI. Material: memory CD4+ T cells from blood. This clonotype originated in a female donor in good health, serving as a healthy control. This rearrangement joins TRBV18 to TRBJ1-1; 8 bases are shared with TRBD1. This chain's CDR3 is CASSPWAGGRDTEAFF. Here the CDR3 DNA reads TGTGCCAGCTCACCCTGGGCAGGGGGCCGAGACACTGAAGCTTTCTTT. Based on the CDR3 plus reference TRBV18 and TRBJ1-1, the full variable domain is NAGVMQNPRHLVRRRGQEARLRCSPMKGHSHVYWYRQLPEEGLKFMVYLQKENIIDESGMPKERFSAEFPKEGPSILRIQQVVRGDSAAYFCASSPWAGGRDTEAFFGQGTRLTVV.